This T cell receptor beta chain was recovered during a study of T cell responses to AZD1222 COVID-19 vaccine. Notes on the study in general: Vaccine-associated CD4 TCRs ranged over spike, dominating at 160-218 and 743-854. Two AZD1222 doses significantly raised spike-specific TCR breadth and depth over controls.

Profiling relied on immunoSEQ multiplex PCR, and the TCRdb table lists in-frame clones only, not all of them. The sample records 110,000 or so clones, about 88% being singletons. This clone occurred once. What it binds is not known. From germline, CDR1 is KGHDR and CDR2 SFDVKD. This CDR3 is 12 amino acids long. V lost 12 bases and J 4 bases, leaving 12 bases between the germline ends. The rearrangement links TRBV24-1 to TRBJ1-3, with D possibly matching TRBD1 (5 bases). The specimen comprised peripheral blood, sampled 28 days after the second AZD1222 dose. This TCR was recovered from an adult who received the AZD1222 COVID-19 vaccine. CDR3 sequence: CAAQGTGNTIYF. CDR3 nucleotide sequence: TGTGCCGCGCAGGGTACCGGAAACACCATATATTTT.